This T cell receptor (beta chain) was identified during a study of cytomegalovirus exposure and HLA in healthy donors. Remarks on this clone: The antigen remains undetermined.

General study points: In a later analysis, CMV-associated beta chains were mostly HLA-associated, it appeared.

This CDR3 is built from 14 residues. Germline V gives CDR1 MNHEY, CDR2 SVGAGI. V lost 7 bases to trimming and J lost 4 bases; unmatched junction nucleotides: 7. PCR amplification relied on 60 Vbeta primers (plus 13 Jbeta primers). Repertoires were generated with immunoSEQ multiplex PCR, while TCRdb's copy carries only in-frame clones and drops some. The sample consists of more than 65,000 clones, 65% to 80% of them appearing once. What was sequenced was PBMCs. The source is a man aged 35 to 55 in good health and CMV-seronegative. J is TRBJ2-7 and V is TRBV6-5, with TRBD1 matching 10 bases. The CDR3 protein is CASTRGQGIYEQYF. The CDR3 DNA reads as TGTGCCAGCACTCGGGGACAGGGGATATACGAGCAGTACTTC.